The rows below give T cell receptor beta chains drawn from one sample of a study of OX40 agonist ivuxolimab in advanced cancers. Repertoires were generated with immunoSEQ multiplex PCR, while TCRdb's copy carries only in-frame clones and drops some. The sample lists tens of thousands of clones; about 87% were seen once. The sample consisted of CD4+ or CD8+ T cells sorted from blood, taken in a trial of the OX40 agonist ivuxolimab. The source of these receptors is an adult with an advanced solid tumor such as melanoma, head and neck, liver or kidney cancer. Each CDR3 is given with its conserved first and last residue. Fields, in order: clone size, J gene, V gene, D gene, CDR3 DNA, CDR3 protein. A D gene is named only where the DNA matches it firmly. Clone sizes are given selectively: once, few, many, or a class where the clone is expanded.

NA,TRBJ2-6,TRBV11-3,TRBD1,TGTGCCAGCGAAGGGGGACAGGGAGGAACTGGGGCCAACGTCCTGACTTTC,CASEGGQGGTGANVLTF
NA,TRBJ2-1,TRBV7-3,NA,TGTGCCAGCAGGGTTAGTGGGGCCACCTACAATGAGCAGTTCTTC,CASRVSGATYNEQFF
NA,TRBJ2-7,TRBV4-2,NA,TGTGCCAGCAGCCAAGGGTTAAGGGGCAGAACCTACGAGCAGTACTTC,CASSQGLRGRTYEQYF
NA,TRBJ2-3,TRBV2,NA,TGTGCCAGCCCCGGGGGTGGCACAGATACGCAGTATTTT,CASPGGGTDTQYF
NA,TRBJ2-3,TRBV27,TRBD2,TGTGCCAGCAGTTTACCCTCCGGGGGGACTGAAGATACGCAGTATTTT,CASSLPSGGTEDTQYF
NA,TRBJ2-1,TRBV7-3,TRBD2,TGTGCCAGCAGCTTACTCGGGACTAACCTATACAATGAGCAGTTCTTC,CASSLLGTNLYNEQFF
NA,TRBJ2-1,TRBV4-1,NA,TGCGCCAGCAGCCAAGTACGGGGTAATCGGGATGAGCAGTTCTTC,CASSQVRGNRDEQFF
few,TRBJ1-1,TRBV2,NA,TGTGCCAGCAGTTATGGTTGGACTGAAGCTTTCTTT,CASSYGWTEAFF
NA,TRBJ2-1,TRBV5-1,NA,TGCGCCAGCAAATTAGGCCAGGGGAGTGGGAATGAGCAGTTCTTC,CASKLGQGSGNEQFF
NA,TRBJ2-3,TRBV2,NA,TGTGCCAGCAGTGAAGAGGTGGCTAGCACAGATACGCAGTATTTT,CASSEEVASTDTQYF
NA,TRBJ2-1,TRBV13,NA,TGTGCCAGCACCTCGGGCTCCTACAATGAGCAGTTCTTC,CASTSGSYNEQFF
NA,TRBJ2-3,TRBV7-9,TRBD2,TGTGCCAGCAGCTATATGGGACTAGCCTCCCTCTATTTT,CASSYMGLASLYF
NA,TRBJ1-3,TRBV28,NA,TGTGCCAGCAGTTTATGGACTTTCGAGGGAAACACCATATATTTT,CASSLWTFEGNTIYF
once,TRBJ1-2,TRBV6-5,NA,TGTGCCAGCAGTTACTCTTGGACCTCTAACTATGGCTACACCTTC,CASSYSWTSNYGYTF
once,TRBJ1-2,TRBV5-1,NA,TGCGCCAGCAGCTTCGGAGAGAGCAACTATGGCTACACCTTC,CASSFGESNYGYTF
NA,TRBJ2-3,TRBV5-1,NA,TGCGCCAGCAGCTTCGATTCTTCCGGCGGGGTCAGGGAAGATACGCAGTATTTT,CASSFDSSGGVREDTQYF
NA,TRBJ2-7,TRBV18,NA,TGTGCCAGCTCACCAGGAGAGCAGTACTTC,CASSPGEQYF
NA,TRBJ2-1,TRBV27,NA,TGTGCCAGCAGTTTAAGTGAATCCTACAATGAGCAGTTCTTC,CASSLSESYNEQFF
NA,TRBJ1-1,TRBV9,TRBD1,TGTGCCAGCAGCGGACGACAGGGGAACACTGAAGCTTTCTTT,CASSGRQGNTEAFF
NA,TRBJ2-1,TRBV18,NA,TGTGCCAGCTCACCACCATTAGGGTCACCCCGGGATGAGCAGTTCTTC,CASSPPLGSPRDEQFF
once,TRBJ2-1,TRBV5-4,TRBD2,TGTGCCAGCAGCGGGGGGAGGCTAGCGGGATCCTACAATGAGCAGTTCTTC,CASSGGRLAGSYNEQFF
NA,TRBJ2-1,TRBV18,TRBD2,TGTGCCAGCTCACCGGGTAGCGGGAGGGGCAATGAGCAGTTCTTC,CASSPGSGRGNEQFF
NA,TRBJ2-3,TRBV27,TRBD1,TGTGCCAGCAACCACAGGGGCGCAGATACGCAGTATTTT,CASNHRGADTQYF
NA,TRBJ1-2,TRBV30,NA,TGTGCCTGGGAAGGGACCTCTGGCTACACCTTC,CAWEGTSGYTF
once,TRBJ2-5,TRBV27,TRBD2,TGTGCCAGCAGTTTATCGGGGGGGGAGACCCAGTACTTC,CASSLSGGETQYF
NA,TRBJ2-1,TRBV7-3,NA,TGTGCCAGCAGCTTAGTCACTCACAATGAGCAGTTCTTC,CASSLVTHNEQFF
NA,TRBJ2-7,TRBV29-1,TRBD1,TGCAGCGTTGAAGCGGGGACAGGGAAGATACACGAGCAGTACTTC,CSVEAGTGKIHEQYF
many,TRBJ2-7,TRBV11-3,TRBD1,TGTGCCAGCAGCTTAGAGAGACAGGGGCGAGGGTTACGTTTCGGCGAGCAGTACTTC,CASSLERQGRGLRFGEQYF
NA,TRBJ1-3,TRBV9,NA,TGTGCCAGCAGCACTCCCCGACAGTCGAGCTCTGGAAACACCATATATTTT,CASSTPRQSSSGNTIYF
once,TRBJ1-5,TRBV6-1,TRBD1,TGTGCCAGCAGGCCTACAGGGGGCGTTCAGCCCCAGCATTTT,CASRPTGGVQPQHF
NA,TRBJ2-1,TRBV7-9,NA,TGTGCCAGCAGCTTATTGTCCACGAATGAGCAGTTCTTC,CASSLLSTNEQFF
NA,TRBJ2-2,TRBV11-2,TRBD1,TGTGCCAGCAGCTTCGGACAGGGCCCCGGGGAGCTGTTTTTT,CASSFGQGPGELFF
NA,TRBJ1-3,TRBV10-3,TRBD1,TGTGCCATCAGTCAGGACAGGGGTAACACCATATATTTT,CAISQDRGNTIYF
NA,TRBJ2-1,TRBV27,NA,TGTGCCAGCAGTTTGGGCCAATGGGGTGAGCAGTTCTTC,CASSLGQWGEQFF
NA,TRBJ1-2,TRBV2,NA,TGTGCCAGCAGTGAAGCCGATGGACAAAACCAAGGGTATGGCTACACCTTC,CASSEADGQNQGYGYTF
once,TRBJ2-7,TRBV27,TRBD1,TGTGCCAGCGGACAGGGGATCTCCTACGAGCAGTACTTC,CASGQGISYEQYF
NA,TRBJ2-3,TRBV5-1,NA,TGCGCCAGCAGCTTGGAGCAGTACACAGATACGCAGTATTTT,CASSLEQYTDTQYF
NA,TRBJ2-7,TRBV2,NA,TGTGCCAGCATTTGGGGGCGCAACGACGAGCAGTACTTC,CASIWGRNDEQYF
NA,TRBJ2-7,TRBV27,TRBD1,TGTGCCAGCAGCCGGACAGGGGGCTACGAGCAGTACTTC,CASSRTGGYEQYF
NA,TRBJ1-1,TRBV5-1,TRBD1,TGCGCCAGCAGCTTGATTTTGGGACAGGGCGTGAACACTGAAGCTTTCTTT,CASSLILGQGVNTEAFF
NA,TRBJ2-2,TRBV9,NA,TGTGCCAGCAGCGTCGACCCGGGGACCGGGGAGCTGTTTTTT,CASSVDPGTGELFF
NA,TRBJ2-7,TRBV27,TRBD1,TGTGCCAGCAGTGGGGGACAGGGGGCTTACGAGCAGTACTTC,CASSGGQGAYEQYF
NA,TRBJ2-3,TRBV19,TRBD2,TGTGCCAGTAGTATAGATCATACTAGCGGGACTACAGATACGCAGTATTTT,CASSIDHTSGTTDTQYF
NA,TRBJ1-1,TRBV27,NA,TGTGCCAGCAGTTTATTATCGACGGCTGAAGCTTTCTTT,CASSLLSTAEAFF
NA,TRBJ1-1,TRBV27,NA,TGTGCCAGCAGTGGGATGGGTGCCCGCGCGGGGCACACTGAAGCTTTCTTT,CASSGMGARAGHTEAFF
NA,TRBJ2-1,TRBV5-1,TRBD2,TGCGCCAGCAGCCTTAGCGGGAGCTACAATGAGCAGTTCTTC,CASSLSGSYNEQFF
NA,TRBJ1-3,TRBV19,NA,TGTGCCAGTAGGGAAACAGAAACTTACTCTGGAAACACCATATATTTT,CASRETETYSGNTIYF
NA,TRBJ1-5,TRBV11-2,NA,TGTGCCAGCAGCTTAGGTAGCGGTCAGCCCCAGCATTTT,CASSLGSGQPQHF
NA,TRBJ1-4,TRBV6-5,NA,TGTGCCAGCAGTTACCGAGGGAGCTCTAATGAAAAACTGTTTTTT,CASSYRGSSNEKLFF
NA,TRBJ2-7,TRBV2,TRBD1,TGTGCCAGCAGTCCGGACAGGGAGTACGAGCAGTACTTC,CASSPDREYEQYF
NA,TRBJ1-6,TRBV7-3,NA,TGTGCCAGCAGCTTAATCGAGGGATTCCGTTCACCCCTCCACTTT,CASSLIEGFRSPLHF
NA,TRBJ1-6,TRBV4-1,TRBD1,TGCGCCAGCAGCCAAGAGCCGGGACAGGGTTTATCACCCCTCCACTTT,CASSQEPGQGLSPLHF
NA,TRBJ1-1,TRBV29-1,TRBD1,TGCAGCGTTACCGGGACAGCCTTAAACACTGAAGCTTTCTTT,CSVTGTALNTEAFF
NA,TRBJ2-7,TRBV28,NA,TGTGCCAGCAGTTTCAGCGGGTCCTCCTACGAGCAGTACTTC,CASSFSGSSYEQYF